This passage covers 12 T cell receptor beta chains from one sample sequenced in a study of blood T cell repertoires in COVID-19. TCRdb's copy holds only in-frame clones and misses some; the assay was immunoSEQ multiplex PCR. Of approximately 36,000 clones in the sample, approximately 90% are singletons; the top ten hold roughly 21%. Sequenced sample: peripheral blood. The source is a man aged 60 to 75 with acute or convalescent COVID-19.

This clone was detected a few times. This rearrangement joins TRBV28 to TRBJ2-7; D not resolved. Trimming stripped 2 bases from V and 2 bases from J, with 10 bases between. The V gene's germline CDR1 is MDHEN and CDR2 SYDVKM. CDR3 length equals 14 residues. CDR3 DNA: TGTGCCAGCAGTTTACGCCTAGTCCCCTACGAGCAGTACTTC. It is translated as CASSLRLVPYEQYF.

The chain employs TRBV15 and TRBJ1-1, with D maybe TRBD1 (6 bases). The CDR3 runs to 15 residues. Germline V gene data show CDR1 as LNHNV and CDR2 as YYDKDF (reference sequence). V was clipped by 0 bases and J by 5 bases, with 13 bases between them. CDR3 coding DNA: TGTGCCACCAGCAGAGATCAGGGGAAGCTGACTGAAGCTTTCTTT. Translating gives CATSRDQGKLTEAFF.

The chain has TRBV10-1 and TRBJ2-1; 10 nucleotides line up with TRBD2. Germline values: CDR1 WNHNN, CDR2 SYGVQD (reference sequence). This CDR3 is built from 20 residues. The V segment lost 0 bases and the J segment 0 bases; nucleotides outside the gene matches: 11. For the CDR3, the DNA is TGCGCCAGCAGTGAGTCCCGGGTCCAGCGGGAGGGAAGCTCCTACAATGAGCAGTTCTTC. Translation gives CASSESRVQREGSSYNEQFF.

This sequence joins TRBV5-1 and TRBJ2-3, with 8 bases aligning to TRBD1. The CDR3 length is 16 residues. CDR1 and CDR2 from the germline V gene are SGHRS and YFSETQ. V lost 4 bases and J lost 3; bases outside the gene matches: 10. The CDR3: CASSPDRVGSTDTQYF. The CDR3 DNA reads TGCGCCAGCAGCCCGGACAGGGTGGGTTCAACAGATACGCAGTATTTT. The full variable domain, its missing parts supplied by reference TRBV5-1 and TRBJ2-3, is KAGVTQTPRYLIKTRGQQVTLSCSPISGHRSVSWYQQTPGQGLQFLFEYFSETQRNKGNFPGRFSGRQFSNSRSEMNVSTLELGDSALYLCASSPDRVGSTDTQYFGPGTRLTVL.

The genes are TRBV27 and TRBJ1-1, with D possibly matching TRBD1 (5 bases). V dropped 6 bases and J dropped 7 bases, with 18 bases sitting between them. The CDR3 length is 14 residues. Germline CDR1 MNHEY, CDR2 SMNVEV (reference sequence). The CDR3 sequence is CASRFTQGTYEAFF. CDR3 DNA: TGTGCCAGCAGATTCACCCAGGGTACCTATGAAGCTTTCTTT.

The V and J genes are TRBV19 and TRBJ1-4, with 8 nucleotides matching TRBD1. Germline loops: CDR1 LNHDA, CDR2 SQIVND (reference sequence). The CDR3 is made up of 14 amino acids. V lost 7 bases and J lost 6; bases outside the gene matches: 7. The CDR3 nucleotides are TGTGCCAGTACCAGGGGGCTGGGGGATGAAAAACTGTTTTTT. Its translation is CASTRGLGDEKLFF.

V usage is TRBV5-1 and J usage is TRBJ2-5, with TRBD2 as a possible D gene (5 bases). Germline V gene data show CDR1 as SGHRS and CDR2 as YFSETQ. This CDR3 region has 16 residues. V shed 2 bases and J shed 2 bases, with 16 bases lying between them. In nucleotides, the CDR3 is TGCGCCAGCAGCTTCTGGGTAGCGCAAGAACAAGAGACCCAGTACTTC. Its protein product is CASSFWVAQEQETQYF.

This rearrangement joins TRBV10-1 to TRBJ2-7, with 7 bases aligning to TRBD1. CDR3 length: 12 residues. CDR1 and CDR2 from the germline V gene are WNHNN and SYGVQD (reference sequence). Trimming took 2 bases from V and 8 from J; bases not matched to a gene: 3. The DNA of the CDR3 is TGCGCCAGCAGTGAGAAAGGGGGCCAGCAGTACGTC. Translating gives CASSEKGGQQYV.

This clone was found once. J is TRBJ1-2 and V is TRBV3-1 (or the pseudogene TRBV3-2), with a weak D call TRBD1 (6 bases). The germline gives CDR1 LGHDT, CDR2 YNNKEL (reference sequence). Between the trimmed V and J ends, which lost 6 bases and 8 bases, there was a span of 16 bases. The CDR3 extends over 13 amino acids. The CDR3 is CASSPGVVRGYTF. The CDR3 nucleotides read TGTGCCAGCAGTCCAGGGGTTGTTAGAGGCTACACCTTC.

The V gene is TRBV5-1, the J gene TRBJ2-2; possible D gene TRBD1, 6 bases. V was cut by 4 bases and J by 5 bases, with 15 bases left in between. The CDR3 extends over 15 amino acids. The V gene's germline CDR1 is SGHRS and CDR2 YFSETQ. In DNA, the CDR3 is TGCGCCAGCAGCCCCCAGGGGCCGGGGACCGGGGAGCTGTTTTTT. Amino acid sequence: CASSPQGPGTGELFF.

The chain carries TRBV2 and TRBJ1-4, with D maybe TRBD1 (5 bases). Germline loops: CDR1 SNHLY, CDR2 FYNNEI. The CDR3 consists of 15 residues. V was clipped by 4 bases and J by 2 bases, with 11 bases between them. CDR3 residues: CASSAGRVTNEKLFF. As DNA, the CDR3 is TGTGCCAGCAGTGCGGGCAGGGTTACTAATGAAAAACTGTTTTTT.

The chain employs TRBV18 and TRBJ1-2; D call uncertain. Trimming removed 3 bases at V and 4 bases at J, with 12 bases between. Germline V lookup: CDR1 KGHSH, CDR2 LQKENI. The CDR3 runs to 14 residues. This CDR3 is CASSPNPGAYGYTF. In DNA form, the CDR3 reads TGTGCCAGCTCACCGAACCCGGGAGCCTATGGCTACACCTTC. Full variable domain (remainder filled in from reference TRBV18 and TRBJ1-2): NAGVMQNPRHLVRRRGQEARLRCSPMKGHSHVYWYRQLPEEGLKFMVYLQKENIIDESGMPKERFSAEFPKEGPSILRIQQVVRGDSAAYFCASSPNPGAYGYTFGSGTRLTVV.